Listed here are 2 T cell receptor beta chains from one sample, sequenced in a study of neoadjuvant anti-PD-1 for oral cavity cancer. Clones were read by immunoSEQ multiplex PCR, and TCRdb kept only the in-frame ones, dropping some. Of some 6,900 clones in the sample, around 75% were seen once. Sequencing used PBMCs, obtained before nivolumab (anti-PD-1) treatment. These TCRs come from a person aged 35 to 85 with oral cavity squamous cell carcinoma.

The CDR3 DNA reads TGTGCCAGCAGTGAATACGTAGGCTCTGGGGCCAACGTCCTGACTTTC. Translation gives CASSEYVGSGANVLTF. V gene TRBV6-1 combines with J gene TRBJ2-6; no firm D call. The CDR3 runs 16 residues. In germline, CDR1 is MNHNS, CDR2 SASEGT. Trimming removed 2 bases from V and 0 bases from J, with 8 bases in between.

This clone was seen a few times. In DNA form, the CDR3 reads TGTGCCAGCAGCCAAGAGGGACAGGGGGCTGGAGCTTTCTTT. Translation: CASSQEGQGAGAFF. The chain combines TRBV4-2 with TRBJ1-1; 12 bases are shared with TRBD1. The CDR3 length is 14 residues. Germline V gene sequence: CDR1 LGHNA, CDR2 YNFKEQ. V lost 0 bases and J lost 10; bases outside the gene matches: 3.